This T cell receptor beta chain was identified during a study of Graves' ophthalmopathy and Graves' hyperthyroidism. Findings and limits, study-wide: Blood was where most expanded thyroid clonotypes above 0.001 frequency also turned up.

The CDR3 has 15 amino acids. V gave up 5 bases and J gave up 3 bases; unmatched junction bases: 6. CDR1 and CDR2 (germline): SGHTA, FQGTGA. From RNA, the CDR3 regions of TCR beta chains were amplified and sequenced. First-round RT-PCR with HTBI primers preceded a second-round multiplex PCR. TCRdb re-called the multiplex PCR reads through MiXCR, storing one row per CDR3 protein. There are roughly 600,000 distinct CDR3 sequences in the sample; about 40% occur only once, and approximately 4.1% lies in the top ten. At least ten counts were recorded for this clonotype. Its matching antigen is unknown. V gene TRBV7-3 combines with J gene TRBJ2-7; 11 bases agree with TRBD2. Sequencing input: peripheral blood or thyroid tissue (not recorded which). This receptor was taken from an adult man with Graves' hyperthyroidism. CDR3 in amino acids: CASSLSGGEVYEQYF. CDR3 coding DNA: TGTGCCAGCAGCCTTAGCGGGGGGGAAGTCTACGAGCAGTACTTC.